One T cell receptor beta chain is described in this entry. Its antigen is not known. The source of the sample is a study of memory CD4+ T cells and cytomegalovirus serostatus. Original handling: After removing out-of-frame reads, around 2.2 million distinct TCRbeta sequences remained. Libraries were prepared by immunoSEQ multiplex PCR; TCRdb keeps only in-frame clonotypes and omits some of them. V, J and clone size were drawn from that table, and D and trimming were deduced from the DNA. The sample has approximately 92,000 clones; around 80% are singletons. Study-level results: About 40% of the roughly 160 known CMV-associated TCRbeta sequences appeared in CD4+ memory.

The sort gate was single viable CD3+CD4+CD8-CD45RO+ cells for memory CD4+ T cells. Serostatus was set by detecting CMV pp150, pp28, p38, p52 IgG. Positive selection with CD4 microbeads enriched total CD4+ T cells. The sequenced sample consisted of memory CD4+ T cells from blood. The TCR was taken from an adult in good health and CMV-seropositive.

The CDR3 DNA reads TGTGCCAGCAGTTTGTTTCGGGCGAACACTGAAGCTTTCTTT. Protein: CASSLFRANTEAFF. J is TRBJ1-1 and V is TRBV27, with no clear D. Germline values: CDR1 MNHEY, CDR2 SMNVEV (reference sequence). The CDR3 extends over 14 amino acids. Trimming removed 3 bases from V and 1 base from J, with 9 bases in between.